These T cell receptor beta chains were read from a single sample in a study of T-cell memory formation after mild COVID-19. TCRdb analysed the 5' RACE reads with MiXCR anew, one entry per CDR3 protein. The sample carries under 600,000 distinct CDR3 sequences, 20% to 25% recorded once. The sequencing input was PBMCs or a T cell subset sorted from them (not recorded which). All receptors come from an adult woman who had mild COVID-19 (a few samples of this study predate the infection). Cell type and time point are not known. CDR3s leave out the opening cysteine and the closing phenylalanine or tryptophan. Clone size is stated in some rows and not others, as once, few, many or a class when expanded.

length,V,size,CDR3
14,TRBV5-1,-,ASSLAGLAGVYEQY
11,TRBV12-3/TRBV12-4,-,ASRRDNHVEQY
13,TRBV7-6,many,ASSLVAGGADTQY
13,TRBV19,-,ASRLNRGIETEAF
14,TRBV28,-,ASSLVRGRESGELF
12,TRBV12-3/TRBV12-4,few,ASSLKWGLDGYT
13,TRBV19,-,ASSITSTGAYEQY
10,TRBV11-2,-,ASSHAGGTIY
15,TRBV5-1,-,ASSRISTGSGANVLT
12,TRBV29-1,-,SVEASVHGNTIY
14,TRBV4-3,-,ASSQGQGVSTDTQY
11,TRBV7-6,few,ASSGTVVETQY
15,TRBV7-9,-,ASSLIKSRDRVDEQF
17,TRBV5-1,-,ASSSAGGGGLSSYNEQF
10,TRBV3-1,-,ASSRQSGGWF
13,TRBV28,many,ASSSLVSSYNEQF
11,TRBV12-3/TRBV12-4,few,ASSLQGSEGYT
17,TRBV7-9,-,ASSLANLVTSGGTDTQY
15,TRBV24-1,few,ATSDASSGGAGTEAF
12,TRBV12-3/TRBV12-4,few,ASSFGRINQPQH
15,TRBV6-2/TRBV6-3,few,ASSKRGTGERANVLT
10,TRBV4-1,few,ASSQQGLGYT
13,TRBV28,-,ASSFGGTYNSPLH
11,TRBV24-1,-,ATSDFYSGGQF
13,TRBV7-9,few,ASSSSVLSGNTIY
14,TRBV7-6,-,ASSLDGHSSSYEQY
13,TRBV24-1,few,ATSDPLDSLNIQY
11,TRBV10-3,-,AISLSDNSPLH
14,TRBV11-3,-,ASSPYLGPMNTEAF
11,TRBV11-2,-,ASSSSPADTQY
13,TRBV4-1,many,ASSQIGLTTDTQY
13,TRBV18,few,ASSPPSTSIYEQY
15,TRBV4-3,-,ASSQDWVLAGSNEQF
12,TRBV10-3,few,ATRPGSSQETQY
13,TRBV9,-,ASSVVSGTSDTQY
11,TRBV5-1,few,ASSNGQNYGYT
12,TRBV6-5,few,ASHRQGNTGELF
13,TRBV7-9,few,ASSFRAGSSYEQY
14,TRBV12-3/TRBV12-4,-,ASSPGQQPPSDTQY
12,TRBV12-3/TRBV12-4,many,ASSLRSPNYGYT
12,TRBV29-1,-,SVVDRTFQETQY
17,TRBV4-2,-,ASSHPTMGLAGRRETQY
13,TRBV12-3/TRBV12-4,-,ASSPSGRGGTEAF
13,TRBV24-1,few,ATSDGTGGSYEQY
14,TRBV20-1,-,SASKREASSYNEQF
12,TRBV4-1,few,ASRTLGLNTEAF
10,TRBV12-3/TRBV12-4,-,ASRRLVNEQF
11,TRBV12-3/TRBV12-4,few,ASSGTGGYIQY
14,TRBV15,-,ATSRDLGAQSRELF
14,TRBV9,-,ASSINAGTGDYEQY
10,TRBV25-1,many,ASSGQVETQY
14,TRBV24-1,-,ATTGGQGLNTGELF
12,TRBV15,few,ATSNRGLYNEQF
15,TRBV5-1,few,ASSLRTRGGGTDTQY
12,TRBV18,-,ASSPPGLNNEQF